What follows are 17 T cell receptor beta chains derived from one specimen sequenced in a study of response to subunit inactivated influenza vaccine. TCRdb re-called the RT-PCR reads through MiXCR, storing one row per CDR3 protein. The repertoire holds roughly 650,000 distinct CDR3 sequences, with approximately 14% as singletons. The sequencing used PBMCs from blood, collected 12 days after vaccination. The receptors shown here come from a middle-aged man who received an inactivated influenza vaccine.

The V gene is TRBV2, the J gene TRBJ2-1, with 13 bases lining up with TRBD2. CDR3 length equals 17 residues. V shed 6 bases, J shed 8 bases, and the junction held 13 bases outside the gene matches. Germline-derived CDR1 and CDR2 are SNHLY and FYNNEI. CDR3 region: CASRALAGLAGLDEQFF. CDR3 in DNA: TGTGCCAGCAGGGCTCTCGCGGGACTAGCGGGGTTGGATGAGCAGTTCTTC.

This chain uses TRBV20-1 with TRBJ2-7, with D possibly being TRBD2 (6 bases). This CDR3 is 14 amino acids long. Germline V CDR1 and CDR2: DFQATT, SNEGSKA (reference sequence). With 1 base removed from V and 0 bases from J, the gap between germline ends came to 10 bases. CDR3 sequence: CSARASDNSYEQYF. CDR3 nucleotides: TGCAGTGCTAGAGCTAGCGACAACTCCTACGAGCAGTACTTC.

This clonotype turned up a few times. The rearrangement joins TRBV20-1 to TRBJ2-1; 7 bases are a match to TRBD2. V trimming: 5 bases; J trimming: 13 bases; junction bases outside the gene matches: 11. Looked up from germline, CDR1 is DFQATT and CDR2 is SNEGSKA (reference sequence). The CDR3 totals 12 residues. CDR3 amino acids: CSAGGGEETQFF. CDR3 nucleotides: TGCAGTGCTGGGGGGGGGGAGGAAACTCAGTTCTTC.

V is TRBV12-3 or TRBV12-4 and J is TRBJ2-1; either TRBD1 or TRBD2 may fit D (5 bases each). This CDR3 spans 11 amino acids. V lost 4 bases and J lost 13, with 11 bases in between. In DNA form, the CDR3 reads TGTGCCAGCAGTTCGGGACGAAGCCAGTTCTTC. Translating it yields CASSSGRSQFF.

The chain uses TRBV12-3 or TRBV12-4 and TRBJ2-3, with D hard to call. This CDR3 is 13 amino acids long. V lost 3 bases and J lost 2, with 6 bases in between. The CDR3 here is CASSLRDTDTQYF. The CDR3 DNA is TGTGCCAGCAGTTTGAGAGACACAGATACGCAGTATTTT.

This clonotype has a handful of counts. The chain is built from TRBV7-2 and TRBJ2-7; D is unresolved. Germline V gene sequence: CDR1 SGHTA, CDR2 FQGNSA. The CDR3 consists of 17 residues. The V end was cut by 2 bases, the J end by 0 bases, with 17 bases between. This CDR3 is CASSLSRSGRSSYEQYF. The CDR3 nucleotides are TGTGCCAGCAGCTTATCTCGGTCTGGGCGAAGCTCCTACGAGCAGTACTTC.

The chain combines TRBV15 with TRBJ2-3; D unclear. V was trimmed by 7 bases and J by 6 bases, leaving 14 bases between them. The length of the CDR3 is 13 residues. Germline CDR1 LNHNV, CDR2 YYDKDF (reference sequence). The CDR3 region has the DNA TGTGCCACCACTCGTTGGGTGTCGGATACGCAGTATTTT. Translation: CATTRWVSDTQYF. Full variable domain (outside the CDR3, taken from reference TRBV15 and TRBJ2-3): DAMVIQNPRYQVTQFGKPVTLSCSQTLNHNVMYWYQQKSSQAPKLLFHYYDKDFNNEADTPDNFQSRRPNTSFCFLDIRSPGLGDTAMYLCATTRWVSDTQYFGPGTRLTVL.

This clonotype has a handful of counts. CDR3 region: CASSPVAGISYNEQFF. The CDR3 DNA reads as TGTGCCAGCAGCCCAGTAGCGGGAATATCCTACAATGAGCAGTTCTTC. The chain joins TRBV7-9 to TRBJ2-1; 8 nucleotides match TRBD2. This CDR3 has 16 residues. Germline-derived CDR1 and CDR2 are SEHNR and FQNEAQ (reference sequence). V shed 5 bases, J shed 1 base, and the junction held 7 bases outside the gene matches. Drawing the rest from reference TRBV7-9 and TRBJ2-1, the complete variable domain is DTGVSQNPRHKITKRGQNVTFRCDPISEHNRLYWYRQTLGQGPEFLTYFQNEAQLEKSRLLSDRFSAERPKGSFSTLEIQRTEQGDSAMYLCASSPVAGISYNEQFFGPGTRLTVL.

V is TRBV29-1 and J is TRBJ2-1; D remains unclear. Between the trimmed V and J ends, which lost 7 bases and 5 bases, there was a span of 9 bases. Germline values: CDR1 SQVTM, CDR2 ANQGSEA. The CDR3 has 11 amino acids. Written as DNA, the CDR3 is TGCAGCGGGACCGGAAACAATGAGCAGTTCTTC. It is translated as CSGTGNNEQFF.

At least ten counts were recorded for this clonotype. The rearrangement joins TRBV7-2 to TRBJ1-4; 7 bases line up with TRBD1. J gave up 6 bases and V 5 bases, and 3 bases lay outside the gene matches. Germline CDR1 SGHTA, CDR2 FQGNSA. The CDR3 totals 13 residues. The DNA for the CDR3 is TGTGCCAGCAGCGCACAGGGGTATGAAAAACTGTTTTTT. Its protein product is CASSAQGYEKLFF.

There are many counts of this clonotype. The J gene is TRBJ2-1, the V gene TRBV6-2 or TRBV6-3, with 7 bases aligning to TRBD2. Germline CDR1 is MNHEY and CDR2 is SVGEGT. There are 16 residues in the CDR3. V lost 0 bases to trimming and J lost 3 bases; unmatched junction nucleotides: 5. CDR3 sequence (DNA): TGTGCCAGCAGTTACTCTCTCCGGGAGGACTACAATGAGCAGTTCTTC. It specifies CASSYSLREDYNEQFF.

There are a few counts of this clonotype. V is TRBV9 and J is TRBJ2-7; 8 positions agree with TRBD1. Germline CDR1 and CDR2: SGDLS and YYNGEE. This CDR3 has 15 amino acids. The junction had 9 bases not matched to a gene; V was cut back by 2 bases and J by 5 bases. CDR3: CASSVVGQGNDEQYF. In nucleotides, the CDR3 is TGTGCCAGCAGCGTGGTTGGACAGGGAAACGACGAGCAGTACTTC.

The chain carries TRBV10-3 and TRBJ1-3, with 7 bases fitting TRBD1. The CDR3 runs to 15 residues. The junction had 3 bases not matched to a gene; V was cut back by 0 bases and J by 4 bases. The germline V gene encodes CDR1 ENHRY and CDR2 SYGVKD. DNA for the CDR3: TGTGCCATCAGTGAGTCGGGACAGAAGGGAAACACCATATATTTT. Translated: CAISESGQKGNTIYF.

The chain has TRBV11-2 and TRBJ2-7, with TRBD1 matching 8 bases. The V segment lost 3 bases and the J segment 3 bases; nucleotides outside the gene matches: 13. There are 17 residues in the CDR3. Germline lookup yields CDR1 SGHAT and CDR2 FQNNGV. The CDR3 here is CASSLQPGTGSLYEQYF. The CDR3 DNA reads as TGTGCCAGCAGCTTGCAACCCGGGACAGGAAGTCTCTACGAGCAGTACTTC. The whole variable domain, filled in from reference TRBV11-2 and TRBJ2-7, reads EAGVAQSPRYKIIEKRQSVAFWCNPISGHATLYWYQQILGQGPKLLIQFQNNGVVDDSQLPKDRFSAERLKGVDSTLKIQPAKLEDSAVYLCASSLQPGTGSLYEQYFGPGTRLTVT.

There are a few counts of this clonotype. The chain uses TRBV6-1 and TRBJ2-1; TRBD1 might be the D (5 bases). The CDR3 is 12 amino acids. V gave up 10 bases and J gave up 7 bases, with 14 bases separating them. Per germline, CDR1 MNHNS and CDR2 SASEGT. This chain's CDR3 is CATHPGLNEQFF. In DNA, the CDR3 is TGTGCCACCCACCCAGGGTTAAATGAGCAGTTCTTC.

There are a few counts of this clonotype. This chain links TRBV5-1 with TRBJ2-7; the D is unclear. The CDR3 is 14 residues long. CDR1 and CDR2 (germline): SGHRS, YFSETQ. Trimming took off 4 bases at V and 2 bases at J, with 13 bases between the two ends. This CDR3 is CASSPTTATYEQYF. DNA of the CDR3: TGCGCCAGCAGCCCTACAACAGCAACCTACGAGCAGTACTTC.

In this sample, this clonotype turned up a few times. The chain links TRBV10-2 to TRBJ2-1, with 14 bases fitting TRBD2. This CDR3 has 17 amino acids. Germline values: CDR1 WSHSY, CDR2 SAAADI. V was clipped by 9 bases and J by 1 base; unmatched bases: 8. DNA of the CDR3: TGCGCCAGTAGGGGGACTAGCGGGGGTCAGTCCTACAATGAGCAGTTCTTC. Its protein is CASRGTSGGQSYNEQFF.